This T cell receptor beta chain derives from a study of cytomegalovirus exposure and HLA in healthy donors. As for the study in general: Among the 398 genotyped donors, 81% were placed in the Caucasian-associated ancestry cluster. Findings of the study overall: Later analysis suggested most CMV-associated TCR beta chains were HLA-restricted. The analysis excluded some indistinguishable V segments, including TRBV6-2 and TRBV6-3. Among the sequence variants, a highly shared cluster was likely an artifact of sequencing.

Points on this clone: Its antigen is unidentified.

PCR amplification relied on 60 Vbeta primers (plus 13 Jbeta primers). Assay used: immunoSEQ multiplex PCR; TCRdb lists only in-frame clones, some missing. Of more than 95,000 clones in the sample, approximately 78% were seen once. The CDR3 consists of 12 residues. The germline V gene encodes CDR1 SEHNR and CDR2 FQNEAQ (reference sequence). V lost 9 bases to trimming and J lost 4 bases, with 13 bases between them. The chain combines TRBV7-9 with TRBJ2-7, with no clear D. This TCR was sampled from a middle-aged woman in good health and CMV-seronegative. The specimen sequenced was PBMCs. The CDR3 here is CASSPEQYEQYF. The CDR3 DNA sequence: TGTGCCAGTTCCCCCGAACAATACGAGCAGTACTTC.